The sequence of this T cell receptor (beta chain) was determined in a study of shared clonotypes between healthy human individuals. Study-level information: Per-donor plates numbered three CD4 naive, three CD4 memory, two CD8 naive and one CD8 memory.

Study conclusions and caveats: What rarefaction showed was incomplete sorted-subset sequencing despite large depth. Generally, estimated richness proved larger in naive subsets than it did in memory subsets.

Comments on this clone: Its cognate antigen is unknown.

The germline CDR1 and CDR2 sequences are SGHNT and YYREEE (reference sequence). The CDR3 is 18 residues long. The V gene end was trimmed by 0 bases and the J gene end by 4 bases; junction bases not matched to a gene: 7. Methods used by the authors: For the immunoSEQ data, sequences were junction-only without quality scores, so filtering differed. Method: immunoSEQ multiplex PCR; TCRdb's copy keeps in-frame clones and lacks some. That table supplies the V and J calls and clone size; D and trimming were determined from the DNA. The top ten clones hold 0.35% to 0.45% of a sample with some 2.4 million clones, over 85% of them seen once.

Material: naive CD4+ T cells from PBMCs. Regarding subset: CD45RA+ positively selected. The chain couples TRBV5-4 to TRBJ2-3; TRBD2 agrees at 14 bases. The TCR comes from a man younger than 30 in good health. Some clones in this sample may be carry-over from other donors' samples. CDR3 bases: TGTGCCAGCAGCTTGGGACTAGCGGGAGGGGGGAGTGCAGATACGCAGTATTTT. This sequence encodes CASSLGLAGGGSADTQYF.